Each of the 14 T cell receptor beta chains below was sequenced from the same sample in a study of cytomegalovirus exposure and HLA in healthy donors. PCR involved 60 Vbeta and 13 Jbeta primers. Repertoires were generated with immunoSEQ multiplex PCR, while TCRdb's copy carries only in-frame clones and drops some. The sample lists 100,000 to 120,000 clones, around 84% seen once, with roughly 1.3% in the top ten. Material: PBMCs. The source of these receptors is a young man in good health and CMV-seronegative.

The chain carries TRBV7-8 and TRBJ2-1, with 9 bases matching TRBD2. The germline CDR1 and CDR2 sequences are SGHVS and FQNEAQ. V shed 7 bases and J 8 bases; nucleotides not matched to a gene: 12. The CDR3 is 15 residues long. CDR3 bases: TGTGCCAGCACCACCGGTCTAGCGGGATTCGATGAGCAGTTCTTC. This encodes CASTTGLAGFDEQFF.

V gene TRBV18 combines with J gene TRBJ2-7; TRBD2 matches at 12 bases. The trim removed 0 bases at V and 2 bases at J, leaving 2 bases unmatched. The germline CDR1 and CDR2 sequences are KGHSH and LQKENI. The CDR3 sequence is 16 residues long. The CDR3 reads CASSPPASGRAYEQYF. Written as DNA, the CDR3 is TGTGCCAGCTCACCACCGGCTAGCGGGAGGGCCTACGAGCAGTACTTC.

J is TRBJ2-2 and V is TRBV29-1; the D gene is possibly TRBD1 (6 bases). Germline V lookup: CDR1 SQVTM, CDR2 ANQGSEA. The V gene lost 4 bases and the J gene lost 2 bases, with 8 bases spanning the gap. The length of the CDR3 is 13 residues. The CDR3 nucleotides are TGCAGCGTTGCAGGGGCCAACACCGGGGAGCTGTTTTTT. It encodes CSVAGANTGELFF.

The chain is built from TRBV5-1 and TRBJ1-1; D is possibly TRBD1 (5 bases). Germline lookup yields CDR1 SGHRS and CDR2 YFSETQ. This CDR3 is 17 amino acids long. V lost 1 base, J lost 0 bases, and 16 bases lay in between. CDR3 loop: CASSLLGPTLMNTEAFF. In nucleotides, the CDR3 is TGCGCCAGCAGCTTGCTGGGGCCCACCCTAATGAACACTGAAGCTTTCTTT. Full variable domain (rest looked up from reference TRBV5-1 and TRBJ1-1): KAGVTQTPRYLIKTRGQQVTLSCSPISGHRSVSWYQQTPGQGLQFLFEYFSETQRNKGNFPGRFSGRQFSNSRSEMNVSTLELGDSALYLCASSLLGPTLMNTEAFFGQGTRLTVV.

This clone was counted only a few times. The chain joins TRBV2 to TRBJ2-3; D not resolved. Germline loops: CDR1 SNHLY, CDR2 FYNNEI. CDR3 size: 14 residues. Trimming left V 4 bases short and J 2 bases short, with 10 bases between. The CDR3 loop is CASSADRLTDTQYF. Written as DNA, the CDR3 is TGTGCCAGCAGTGCCGACCGACTCACAGATACGCAGTATTTT. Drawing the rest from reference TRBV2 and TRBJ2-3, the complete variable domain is EPEVTQTPSHQVTQMGQEVILRCVPISNHLYFYWYRQILGQKVEFLVSFYNNEISEKSEIFDDQFSVERPDGSNFTLKIRSTKLEDSAMYFCASSADRLTDTQYFGPGTRLTVL.

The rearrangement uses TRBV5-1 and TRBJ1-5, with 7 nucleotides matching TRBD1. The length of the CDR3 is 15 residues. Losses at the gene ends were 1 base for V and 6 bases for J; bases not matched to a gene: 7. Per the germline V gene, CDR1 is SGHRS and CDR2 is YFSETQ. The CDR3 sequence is CASSLRGGEFQPQHF. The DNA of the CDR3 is TGCGCCAGCAGCTTGAGAGGGGGCGAATTTCAGCCCCAGCATTTT.

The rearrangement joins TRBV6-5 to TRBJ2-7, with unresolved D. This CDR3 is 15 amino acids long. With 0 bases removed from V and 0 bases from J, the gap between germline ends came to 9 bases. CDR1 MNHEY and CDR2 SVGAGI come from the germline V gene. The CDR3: CASSYSMRLSYEQYF. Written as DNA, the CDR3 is TGTGCCAGCAGTTACTCGATGAGACTCTCCTACGAGCAGTACTTC.

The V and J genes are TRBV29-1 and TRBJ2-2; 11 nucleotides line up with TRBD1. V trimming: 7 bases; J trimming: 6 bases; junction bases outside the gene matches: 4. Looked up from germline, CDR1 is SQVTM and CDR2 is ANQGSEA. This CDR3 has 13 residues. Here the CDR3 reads CSDPGQGAGELFF. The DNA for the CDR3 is TGCAGCGACCCGGGACAGGGGGCCGGGGAGCTGTTTTTT.

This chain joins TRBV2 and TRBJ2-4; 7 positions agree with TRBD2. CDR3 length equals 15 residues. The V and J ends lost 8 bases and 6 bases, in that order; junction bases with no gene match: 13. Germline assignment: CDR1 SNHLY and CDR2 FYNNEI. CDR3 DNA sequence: TGTGCCAGCGGCGTGGGGGGGGTTTCCATAAACATTCAGTACTTC. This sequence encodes CASGVGGVSINIQYF.

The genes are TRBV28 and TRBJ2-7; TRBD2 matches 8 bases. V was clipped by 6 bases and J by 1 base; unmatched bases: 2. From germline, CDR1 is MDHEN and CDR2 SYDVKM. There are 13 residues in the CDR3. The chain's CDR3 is CASRRGGSYEQYF. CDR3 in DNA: TGTGCCAGCAGACGGGGGGGTTCCTACGAGCAGTACTTC.

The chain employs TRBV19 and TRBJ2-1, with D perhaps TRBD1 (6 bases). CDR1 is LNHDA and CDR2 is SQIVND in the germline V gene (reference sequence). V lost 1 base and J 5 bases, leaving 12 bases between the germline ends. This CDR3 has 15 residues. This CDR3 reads CASSIGVQGNNEQFF. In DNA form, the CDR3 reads TGTGCCAGTAGTATAGGGGTACAGGGAAACAATGAGCAGTTCTTC.

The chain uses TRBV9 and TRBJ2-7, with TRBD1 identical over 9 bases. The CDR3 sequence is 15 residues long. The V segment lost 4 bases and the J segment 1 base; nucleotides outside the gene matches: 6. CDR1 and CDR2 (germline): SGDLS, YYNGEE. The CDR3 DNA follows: TGTGCCAGCAGCCCCGGGACAGGGTTTTCCTACGAGCAGTACTTC. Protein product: CASSPGTGFSYEQYF. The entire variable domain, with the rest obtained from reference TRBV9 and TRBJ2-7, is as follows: DSGVTQTPKHLITATGQRVTLRCSPRSGDLSVYWYQQSLDQGLQFLIQYYNGEERAKGNILERFSAQQFPDLHSELNLSSLELGDSALYFCASSPGTGFSYEQYFGPGTRLTVT.

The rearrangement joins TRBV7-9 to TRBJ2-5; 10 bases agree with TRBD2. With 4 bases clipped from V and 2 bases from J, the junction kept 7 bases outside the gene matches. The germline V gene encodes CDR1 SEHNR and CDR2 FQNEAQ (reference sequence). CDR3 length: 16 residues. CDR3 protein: CASSSRPGLAQETQYF. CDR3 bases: TGTGCCAGCAGCTCCCGACCGGGACTAGCGCAAGAGACCCAGTACTTC.

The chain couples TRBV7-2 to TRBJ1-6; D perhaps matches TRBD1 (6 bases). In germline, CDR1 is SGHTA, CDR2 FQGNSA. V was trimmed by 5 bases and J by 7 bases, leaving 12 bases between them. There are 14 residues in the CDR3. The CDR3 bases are TGTGCCAGCAGCGAGGACAGCCGCAATTCACCCCTCCACTTT. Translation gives CASSEDSRNSPLHF.